Sequencing of this TCR beta chain was carried out in a study of OX40 agonist ivuxolimab in advanced cancers. Profiling relied on immunoSEQ multiplex PCR, and the TCRdb table lists in-frame clones only, not all of them. The sample records under 50,000 clones, more than 70% being singletons. Germline CDR1 and CDR2: SGHTA and FQGNSA. With 2 bases removed from V and 1 base from J, the gap between germline ends came to 5 bases. The CDR3 covers 13 residues. V is TRBV7-2 and J is TRBJ2-5; D is undetermined. This material consisted of CD4+ or CD8+ T cells sorted from blood, taken in a trial of the OX40 agonist ivuxolimab. The TCR originated in an adult with an advanced solid tumor such as melanoma, head and neck, liver or kidney cancer. Here the CDR3 DNA reads TGTGCCAGCAGCTTAAGCCCCCAAGAGACCCAGTACTTC. Protein sequence: CASSLSPQETQYF.